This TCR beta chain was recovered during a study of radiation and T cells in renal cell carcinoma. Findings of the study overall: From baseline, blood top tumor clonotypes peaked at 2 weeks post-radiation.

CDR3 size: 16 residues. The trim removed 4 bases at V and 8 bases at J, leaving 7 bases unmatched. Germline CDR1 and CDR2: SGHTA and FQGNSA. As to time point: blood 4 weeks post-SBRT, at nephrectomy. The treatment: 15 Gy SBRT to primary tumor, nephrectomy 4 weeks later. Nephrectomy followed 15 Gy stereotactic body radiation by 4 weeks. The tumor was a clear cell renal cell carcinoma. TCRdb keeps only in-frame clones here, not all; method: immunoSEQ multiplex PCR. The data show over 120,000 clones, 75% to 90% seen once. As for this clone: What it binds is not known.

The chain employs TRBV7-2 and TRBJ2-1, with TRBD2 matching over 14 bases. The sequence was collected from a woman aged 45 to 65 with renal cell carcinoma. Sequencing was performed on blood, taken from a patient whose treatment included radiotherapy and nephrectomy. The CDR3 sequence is CASSSQTSGGGHEQFF. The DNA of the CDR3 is TGTGCCAGCAGCTCCCAGACTAGCGGGGGGGGTCATGAGCAGTTCTTC. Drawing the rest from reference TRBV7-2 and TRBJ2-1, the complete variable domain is GAGVSQSPSNKVTEKGKDVELRCDPISGHTALYWYRQSLGQGLEFLIYFQGNSAPDKSGLPSDRFSAERTGGSVSTLTIQRTQQEDSAVYLCASSSQTSGGGHEQFFGPGTRLTVL.